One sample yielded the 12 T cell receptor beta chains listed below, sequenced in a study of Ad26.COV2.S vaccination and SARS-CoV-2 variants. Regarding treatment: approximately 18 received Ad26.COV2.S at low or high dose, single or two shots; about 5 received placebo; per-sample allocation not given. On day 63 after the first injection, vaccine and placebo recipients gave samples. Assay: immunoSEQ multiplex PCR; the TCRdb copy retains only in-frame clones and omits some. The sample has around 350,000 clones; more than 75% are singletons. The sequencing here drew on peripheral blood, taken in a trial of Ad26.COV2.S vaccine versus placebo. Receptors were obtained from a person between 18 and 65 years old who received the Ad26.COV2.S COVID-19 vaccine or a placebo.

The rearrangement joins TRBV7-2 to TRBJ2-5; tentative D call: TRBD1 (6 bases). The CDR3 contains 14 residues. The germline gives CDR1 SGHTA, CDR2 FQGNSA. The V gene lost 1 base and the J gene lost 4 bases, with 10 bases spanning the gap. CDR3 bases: TGTGCCAGCAGCTTAGGGGGGCAGGGAGAGACCCAGTACTTC. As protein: CASSLGGQGETQYF.

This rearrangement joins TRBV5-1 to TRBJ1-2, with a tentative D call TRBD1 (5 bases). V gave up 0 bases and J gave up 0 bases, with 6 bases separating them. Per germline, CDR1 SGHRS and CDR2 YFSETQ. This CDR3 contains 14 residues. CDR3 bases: TGCGCCAGCAGCTTGGGACAGCCTAACTATGGCTACACCTTC. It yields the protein CASSLGQPNYGYTF.

In DNA, the CDR3 is TGTGCCTTCCTGGTGGGGGGGAATGGCGAGACCCAGTACTTC. It codes for CAFLVGGNGETQYF. This sequence joins TRBV30 and TRBJ2-5; 7 positions match TRBD2. This CDR3 region has 14 residues. V lost 7 bases to trimming and J lost 5 bases; unmatched junction nucleotides: 13. Germline assignment: CDR1 GTSNPN and CDR2 SVGIG (reference sequence).

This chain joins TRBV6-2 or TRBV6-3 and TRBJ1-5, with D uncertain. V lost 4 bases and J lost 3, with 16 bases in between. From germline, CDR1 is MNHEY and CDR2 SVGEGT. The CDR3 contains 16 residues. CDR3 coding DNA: TGTGCCAGCAGTTCGCTGACTCTTCACCCCAATCAGCCCCAGCATTTT. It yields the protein CASSSLTLHPNQPQHF.

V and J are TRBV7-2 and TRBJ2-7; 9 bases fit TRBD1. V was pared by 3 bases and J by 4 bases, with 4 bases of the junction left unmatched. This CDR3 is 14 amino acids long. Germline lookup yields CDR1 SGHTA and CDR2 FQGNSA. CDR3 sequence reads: CASSFDRGSYEQYF. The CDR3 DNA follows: TGTGCCAGCAGCTTCGACAGGGGGAGTTACGAGCAGTACTTC.

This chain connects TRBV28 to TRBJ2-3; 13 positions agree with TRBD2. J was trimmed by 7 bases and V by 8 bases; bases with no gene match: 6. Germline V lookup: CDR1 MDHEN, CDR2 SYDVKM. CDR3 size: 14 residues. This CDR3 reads CASGLAGVLNTQYF. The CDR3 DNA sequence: TGTGCCAGCGGACTAGCGGGAGTTCTGAATACGCAGTATTTT.

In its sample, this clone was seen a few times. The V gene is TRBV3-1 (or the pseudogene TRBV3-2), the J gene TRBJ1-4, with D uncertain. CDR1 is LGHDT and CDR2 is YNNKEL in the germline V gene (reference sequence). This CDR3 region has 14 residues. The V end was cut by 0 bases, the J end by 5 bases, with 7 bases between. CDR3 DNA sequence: TGTGCCAGCAGCCAAGAACTCAAGAATGAAAAACTGTTTTTT. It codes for CASSQELKNEKLFF.

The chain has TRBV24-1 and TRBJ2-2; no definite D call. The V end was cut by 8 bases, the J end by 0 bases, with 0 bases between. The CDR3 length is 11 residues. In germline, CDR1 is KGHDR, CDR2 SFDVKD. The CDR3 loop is CATTNTGELFF. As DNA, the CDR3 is TGTGCCACCACGAACACCGGGGAGCTGTTTTTT.

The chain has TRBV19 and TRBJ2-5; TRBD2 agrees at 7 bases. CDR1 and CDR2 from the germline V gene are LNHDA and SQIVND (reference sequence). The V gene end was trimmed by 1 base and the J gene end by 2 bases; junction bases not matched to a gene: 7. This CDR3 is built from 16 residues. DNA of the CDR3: TGTGCCAGTAGTATAGGGTTGACGGGGGGTCAAGAGACCCAGTACTTC. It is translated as CASSIGLTGGQETQYF.

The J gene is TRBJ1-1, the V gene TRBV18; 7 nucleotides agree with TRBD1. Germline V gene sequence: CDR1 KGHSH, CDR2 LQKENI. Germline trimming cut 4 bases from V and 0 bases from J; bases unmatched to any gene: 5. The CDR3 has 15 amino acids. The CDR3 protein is CASSQSGQLNTEAFF. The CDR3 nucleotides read TGTGCCAGCTCACAATCGGGACAGCTGAACACTGAAGCTTTCTTT.

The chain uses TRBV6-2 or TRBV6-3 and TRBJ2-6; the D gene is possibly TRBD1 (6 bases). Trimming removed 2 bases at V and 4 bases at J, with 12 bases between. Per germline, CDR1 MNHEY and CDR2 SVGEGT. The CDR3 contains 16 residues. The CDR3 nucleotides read TGTGCCAGCAGTTACCCAACAGGGTCCGGGGCCAACGTCCTGACTTTC. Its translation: CASSYPTGSGANVLTF.

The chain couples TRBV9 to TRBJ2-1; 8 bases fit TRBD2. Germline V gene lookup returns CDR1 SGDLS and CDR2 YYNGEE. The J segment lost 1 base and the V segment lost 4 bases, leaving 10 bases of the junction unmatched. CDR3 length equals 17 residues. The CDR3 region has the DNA TGTGCCAGCAGCCCCCGGACTAGCACTTGGTCCTACAATGAGCAGTTCTTC. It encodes CASSPRTSTWSYNEQFF.